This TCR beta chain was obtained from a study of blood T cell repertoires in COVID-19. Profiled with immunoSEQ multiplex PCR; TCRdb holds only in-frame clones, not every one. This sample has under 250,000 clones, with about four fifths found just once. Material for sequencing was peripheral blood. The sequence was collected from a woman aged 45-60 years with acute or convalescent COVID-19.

The DNA of the CDR3 is TGCGCCAGCAGTGAGGCTGACAGCTCCTACAATGAGCAGTTCTTC. Amino acids: CASSEADSSYNEQFF. The rearrangement joins TRBV10-1 to TRBJ2-1; D is possibly TRBD1 (5 bases). V was pared by 2 bases and J by 0 bases, with 8 bases between. Germline V lookup: CDR1 WNHNN, CDR2 SYGVQD (reference sequence). The CDR3 length is 15 residues.